Sequencing of this T cell receptor (beta chain) was carried out in a study of T cell changes during pregnancy in multiple sclerosis. Trimming took 6 bases from V and 1 from J, leaving 15 bases between them. CDR1 and CDR2 (germline): SNHLY, FYNNEI. The CDR3 runs to 15 residues. The protocol was immunoSEQ multiplex PCR, while the TCRdb copy is restricted to in-frame clones and leaves out a portion. Of 55,000 to 75,000 clones listed, roughly 89% were seen once; the top ten hold about 1.2%. This TCR derives from a female donor in good health, enrolled as a control in a pregnancy study. The chain uses TRBV2 and TRBJ1-2; D possibly corresponds to TRBD1 (5 bases). The material sequenced was peripheral blood, taken after pregnancy. DNA of the CDR3: TGTGCCAGCAGGGTAGACAGATTACTTAACTATGGCTACACCTTC. Translated: CASRVDRLLNYGYTF.